Sequencing of this T cell receptor beta chain was carried out in a study of CD8 T cells in ankylosing spondylitis. In making TCR beta libraries, quantitative 5'-RACE with molecular barcodes was used. TCRdb redid the calling of the 5' RACE reads with MiXCR, one entry per CDR3 protein. The sample has over 700,000 distinct CDR3 sequences, around a fifth seen once. This clonotype was picked up a small number of times. Its target is unknown. Regarding the study as a whole: Several highly homologous variants made up a TCR beta motif that seemed to typify ankylosing spondylitis blood.

V lost 4 bases to trimming and J lost 6 bases, with 7 bases between them. The CDR3 has 11 amino acids. The chain is built from TRBV12-3 or TRBV12-4 and TRBJ2-7; D is unclear. The sequence came from a male donor with ankylosing spondylitis. The sequenced sample consisted of blood, either unsorted or a sorted T cell fraction (not recorded which). CDR3 residues: CASSSSIEQYF. The DNA of the CDR3 is TGTGCCAGCAGTTCTTCAATCGAGCAGTACTTC.